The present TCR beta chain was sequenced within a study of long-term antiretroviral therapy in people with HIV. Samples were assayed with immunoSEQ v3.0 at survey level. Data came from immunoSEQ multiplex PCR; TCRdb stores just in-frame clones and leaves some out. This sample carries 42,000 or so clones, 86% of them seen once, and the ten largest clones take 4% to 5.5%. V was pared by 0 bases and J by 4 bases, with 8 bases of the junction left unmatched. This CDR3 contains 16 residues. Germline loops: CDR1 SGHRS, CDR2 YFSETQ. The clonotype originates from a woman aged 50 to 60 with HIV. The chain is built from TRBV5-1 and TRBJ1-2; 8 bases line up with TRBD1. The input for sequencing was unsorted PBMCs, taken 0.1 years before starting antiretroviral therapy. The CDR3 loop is CASSLAQTGVGYGYTF. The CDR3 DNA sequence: TGCGCCAGCAGCTTGGCCCAGACAGGGGTTGGCTATGGCTACACCTTC. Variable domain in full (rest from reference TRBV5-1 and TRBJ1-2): KAGVTQTPRYLIKTRGQQVTLSCSPISGHRSVSWYQQTPGQGLQFLFEYFSETQRNKGNFPGRFSGRQFSNSRSEMNVSTLELGDSALYLCASSLAQTGVGYGYTFGSGTRLTVV.